These 24 T cell receptor beta chains were sequenced from one sample in a study of T cells in Graves' hyperthyroidism and ophthalmopathy. It was RNA transcripts that yielded the amplified TCR beta CDR3 regions. The HTBI primer set served for first-round RT-PCR of the TCR CDR3. One entry per CDR3 protein results from TCRdb running MiXCR on the multiplex PCR reads. This repertoire shows fewer than 200,000 distinct CDR3 sequences, around 8.9% found once; its top ten account for around 21%. The sequenced sample consisted of blood. The receptors come from a woman in her late teens or twenties with Graves' hyperthyroidism that later progressed to Graves' ophthalmopathy.

This clonotype was recorded many times. The chain joins TRBV13 to TRBJ2-1; D may correspond to TRBD1 or TRBD2 (5 bases each). CDR1 and CDR2 (germline): PRHDT, FYEKMQ (reference sequence). Trimming left V 0 bases short and J 7 bases short, with 16 bases between. The CDR3 is made up of 16 amino acids. Here the CDR3 DNA reads TGTGCCAGCAGCTTAGGCCTTGGGGGTTTGGGGAATGAGCAGTTCTTC. Translated, it gives CASSLGLGGLGNEQFF.

This clonotype was observed a handful of times. This chain connects TRBV5-1 to TRBJ2-4; 8 bases are a match to TRBD1. This CDR3 comprises 15 residues. V was clipped by 4 bases and J by 7 bases; unmatched bases: 10. The V gene's germline CDR1 is SGHRS and CDR2 YFSETQ. The CDR3, as DNA: TGCGCCAGCAGCCCGGACAGGGAACGAGCGAACATTCAGTACTTC. Its translation: CASSPDRERANIQYF.

This clonotype has a count of ten or more. The rearrangement links TRBV6-1 to TRBJ1-6; 9 positions match TRBD1. Germline V gene sequence: CDR1 MNHNS, CDR2 SASEGT. V lost 6 bases and J lost 7; bases outside the gene matches: 4. This CDR3 has 14 residues. The CDR3 region has the DNA TGTGCCAGCAGCATTGACAGGGGGAATTCACCCCTCCACTTT. This gives the protein CASSIDRGNSPLHF.

This clonotype was detected ten times or more. J is TRBJ2-3 and V is TRBV5-6; possibly TRBD2 for D (5 bases). V was trimmed by 4 bases and J by 4 bases, leaving 13 bases between them. This CDR3 region has 14 residues. The germline gives CDR1 SGHDT, CDR2 YYEEEE. CDR3 nucleotide sequence: TGTGCCAGCAGCCGGAGGTTCTCCGCAGATACGCAGTATTTT. It encodes CASSRRFSADTQYF.

There are a few counts of this clonotype. The J gene is TRBJ2-1, the V gene TRBV6-1; D perhaps matches TRBD2 (5 bases). Trimming took 6 bases from V and 5 from J, leaving 8 bases between them. Germline V CDR1 and CDR2: MNHNS, SASEGT. The CDR3 length is 12 residues. As DNA, the CDR3 is TGTGCCAGCAGCCGGACTGACAATGAGCAGTTCTTC. This translates into CASSRTDNEQFF.

The chain couples TRBV3-1 to TRBJ1-4, with D unclear. V was pared by 0 bases and J by 1 base, with 9 bases between. The germline V gene has CDR1 LGHDT and CDR2 YNNKEL (reference sequence). This CDR3 is 16 amino acids long. The CDR3 loop is CASSQDDGETNEKLFF. The CDR3 nucleotides read TGTGCCAGCAGCCAAGATGATGGGGAAACTAATGAAAAACTGTTTTTT.

This clonotype has more than one count but fewer than ten. The chain carries TRBV19 and TRBJ2-1, with TRBD2 matching 8 bases. CDR1 and CDR2 (germline): LNHDA, SQIVND (reference sequence). V shed 8 bases and J 4 bases; nucleotides not matched to a gene: 4. CDR3 size: 13 residues. The chain's CDR3 is CASCGGLYNEQFF. The DNA of the CDR3 is TGTGCCAGTTGCGGGGGGCTGTACAATGAGCAGTTCTTC. Complete variable domain (other parts from reference TRBV19 and TRBJ2-1): DGGITQSPKYLFRKEGQNVTLSCEQNLNHDAMYWYRQDPGQGLRLIYYSQIVNDFQKGDIAEGYSVSREKKESFPLTVTSAQKNPTAFYLCASCGGLYNEQFFGPGTRLTVL.

In this sample, this clonotype turned up a few times. V usage is TRBV6-5 and J usage is TRBJ1-1; tentatively, D is TRBD1 (6 bases). This CDR3 has 20 residues. Germline assignment: CDR1 MNHEY and CDR2 SVGAGI. V lost 2 bases, J lost 2 bases, and 27 bases lay in between. CDR3 in amino acids: CASSYPPGSTGSISNTEAFF. As DNA, the CDR3 is TGTGCCAGCAGTTACCCCCCTGGGTCAACAGGGTCGATTTCCAACACTGAAGCTTTCTTT.

This clonotype showed up many times. The J gene is TRBJ1-2, the V gene TRBV2, with a possible D match to TRBD1 (6 bases). The V and J ends lost 2 bases and 2 bases respectively, with 9 bases between them. The CDR3 totals 14 residues. Germline lookup yields CDR1 SNHLY and CDR2 FYNNEI. CDR3 coding DNA: TGTGCCAGCAGTGAAAACAGGGTAAACTATGGCTACACCTTC. Translating it yields CASSENRVNYGYTF.

The rearrangement links TRBV5-4 to TRBJ1-2, with a tentative D call TRBD1 (5 bases). The CDR3 spans 13 residues. Germline CDR1 SGHNT, CDR2 YYREEE (reference sequence). Trimming shortened V by 4 bases and J by 8 bases, and 15 bases separated the two germline ends. CDR3 sequence: CASSGERGYGYTF. CDR3 sequence (DNA): TGTGCCAGCAGCGGGGAACGGGGGTACGGCTACACCTTC.

A word on this clonotype: One junction end does not reproduce the germline sequence, and a read error may be involved. J is TRBJ2-3 and V is TRBV20-1, with D tentatively TRBD2 (7 bases). This CDR3 comprises 15 residues. Germline V CDR1 and CDR2: DFQATT, SNEGSKA (reference sequence). CDR3 region: CSGGAGRGARDTQDF. In DNA form, the CDR3 reads TGCAGTGGGGGGGCGGGCCGGGGGGCCAGAGATACGCAGGATTTT.

This clonotype appeared many times. For the CDR3, the DNA is TGTGCCAGCAGTAACAACTATGGCTACACCTTC. Residues: CASSNNYGYTF. The chain joins TRBV2 to TRBJ1-2; D call uncertain. The V gene lost 5 bases and the J gene lost 2 bases, with 3 bases spanning the gap. CDR1 SNHLY and CDR2 FYNNEI come from the germline V gene. The CDR3 sequence is 11 residues long.

The sample holds many counts of this clonotype. This sequence joins TRBV7-9 and TRBJ2-3; 11 bases fit TRBD1. The germline V gene encodes CDR1 SEHNR and CDR2 FQNEAQ (reference sequence). V lost 5 bases, J lost 0 bases, and 7 bases stayed unmatched. This CDR3 has 17 amino acids. As DNA, the CDR3 is TGTGCCAGCAGCGCGCCGGACAGGGGGCTGAGCACAGATACGCAGTATTTT. Translation: CASSAPDRGLSTDTQYF.

As concerns this clonotype: This may stem from a read error, because a much larger clone lies one nucleotide away. The rearrangement joins TRBV5-1 to TRBJ2-3; possibly TRBD1 or TRBD2 for D (6 bases each). The CDR3 is 16 amino acids. Germline assignment: CDR1 SGHRS and CDR2 YFSETQ. The CDR3 DNA sequence: TGCGCCAGCGGCTTGGTTGGGGGGCCGGGCACAGATACGCAGTATTTT. It encodes CASGLVGGPGTDTQYF.

This clonotype appeared many times. The chain couples TRBV7-6 to TRBJ1-1, with D hard to call. Trimming pared 2 bases from V and 1 base from J, leaving 14 bases between. Germline V gives CDR1 SGHVS, CDR2 FNYEAQ. The CDR3 runs to 16 residues. Here the CDR3 DNA reads TGTGCCAGCAGCTTAAGGCCGAACCCACCGAACACTGAAGCTTTCTTT. Its protein is CASSLRPNPPNTEAFF. The variable domain in full, completed from reference TRBV7-6 and TRBJ1-1, reads GAGVSQSPRYKVTKRGQDVALRCDPISGHVSLYWYRQALGQGPEFLTYFNYEAQQDKSGLPNDRFSAERPEGSISTLTIQRTEQRDSAMYRCASSLRPNPPNTEAFFGQGTRLTVV.

This clonotype was seen only a few times. The chain couples TRBV29-1 to TRBJ2-2; D might be TRBD2 (5 bases). V lost 4 bases and J lost 3, with 9 bases in between. The CDR3 has 13 residues. The V gene's germline CDR1 is SQVTM and CDR2 ANQGSEA. The CDR3 spells CSVADGDTGELFF. CDR3 DNA: TGCAGCGTTGCGGACGGGGACACCGGGGAGCTGTTTTTT.

This clonotype was detected ten times or more. The J gene is TRBJ2-3, the V gene TRBV7-2, with D uncertain. Germline-derived CDR1 and CDR2 are SGHTA and FQGNSA. The CDR3 runs 14 residues. V was trimmed by 5 bases and J by 5 bases, leaving 14 bases between them. The CDR3 spells CASSPLVKGDTQYF. CDR3 bases: TGTGCCAGCAGCCCTTTAGTAAAAGGAGATACGCAGTATTTT.

This clonotype was seen repeatedly, ten times or more. This chain links TRBV2 with TRBJ1-1; D perhaps matches TRBD1 (5 bases). The CDR3 consists of 11 residues. Germline V gives CDR1 SNHLY, CDR2 FYNNEI. V was shortened by 7 bases and J by 5 bases, with 8 bases between the two germline ends. Here the CDR3 DNA reads TGTGCCAGCAACTGGGGGACTGAAGCTTTCTTT. As protein: CASNWGTEAFF.

This clonotype was recorded many times. As DNA, the CDR3 is TGTGCCAGCAGCTTGTGGACAGACTATGGCTACACCTTC. Translating it yields CASSLWTDYGYTF. The chain combines TRBV13 with TRBJ1-2, with D perhaps matching TRBD1 (6 bases). CDR3 length: 13 amino acids. V was clipped by 3 bases and J by 3 bases, with 8 bases between them. CDR1 is PRHDT and CDR2 is FYEKMQ in the germline V gene (reference sequence).

Many counts were recorded for this clonotype. This rearrangement joins TRBV27 to TRBJ2-1, with TRBD2 identical over 9 bases. Unmatched junction bases numbered 7, after V lost 6 bases and J lost 4 bases. From germline, CDR1 is MNHEY and CDR2 SMNVEV (reference sequence). The CDR3 length is 15 residues. CDR3 bases: TGTGCCAGCAGACCGAGCGGGGGGAAATACAATGAGCAGTTCTTC. Translating gives CASRPSGGKYNEQFF.

This clonotype was observed many times. This chain joins TRBV2 and TRBJ2-7; no clear D gene. V was pared by 1 base and J by 2 bases, with 12 bases between. CDR1 SNHLY and CDR2 FYNNEI come from the germline V gene. CDR3 length: 15 residues. DNA of the CDR3: TGTGCCAGCAGTGAAGGGCCTACCATTGCCTACGAGCAGTACTTC. Amino acids: CASSEGPTIAYEQYF.

At least ten counts were recorded for this clonotype. The genes are TRBV12-3 or TRBV12-4 and TRBJ1-5, with unresolved D. Deletions cut 3 bases from V and 9 bases from J, with 12 bases between. CDR3 length equals 13 residues. The CDR3 sequence is CASSLTPNTPQHF. CDR3 bases: TGTGCCAGCAGTTTGACACCCAATACGCCCCAGCATTTT.

This clonotype occurred many times. V usage is TRBV30 and J usage is TRBJ2-7; TRBD2 is a possible D gene (5 bases). Germline lookup yields CDR1 GTSNPN and CDR2 SVGIG (reference sequence). CDR3 size: 14 residues. Trimming shortened V by 1 base and J by 5 bases, and 15 bases separated the two germline ends. CDR3 sequence: CAWSAGGAVDEQYF. The CDR3 bases are TGTGCCTGGAGTGCCGGCGGAGCGGTGGACGAGCAGTACTTC.

This clonotype was observed a few times. The CDR3 bases are TGCGCCAGCAGCCCTACCCGACAGGGGGCGCTTCCCTACGAGCAGTACTTC. Translation gives CASSPTRQGALPYEQYF. This chain links TRBV5-1 with TRBJ2-7; 10 bases line up with TRBD1. This CDR3 comprises 17 residues. Trimming took 4 bases from V and 2 from J; bases not matched to a gene: 12. CDR1 and CDR2 (germline): SGHRS, YFSETQ.